The T cell receptor (beta chain) under discussion was sequenced for a study of T cells in localized non-small cell lung cancer. Whole-study results and caveats: When the top 100 tumor clones were examined, a median around 58 of them also appeared in the adjacent lung, which was paired and uninvolved. Peak T cell clonality was found in uninvolved adjacent lung, exceeding tumor.

Sequencing used immunoSEQ multiplex PCR; TCRdb keeps in-frame clones, though not all of them. The table includes 70,000 to 75,000 clones, about 81% detected once. Of note for this clone: Its matching antigen is unknown. Its ends do not fully match the called genes, so a read error is possible. The same CDR3 can be traced to other DNA sequences in this sample.

This CDR3 has 15 amino acids. The germline V gene encodes CDR1 SGHVS and CDR2 FQNEAQ. The chain carries TRBV7-8 and TRBJ1-4; D unclear. The sample in question was peripheral blood, obtained before any cancer treatment. The receptor's source is an older female donor with stage I lung adenocarcinoma. The CDR3 DNA is TGTGCCAGCAGCCTAGCGGGAGCAACTAATGAAAAACTGTTTTTT. Translated: CASSLAGATNEKLFF.